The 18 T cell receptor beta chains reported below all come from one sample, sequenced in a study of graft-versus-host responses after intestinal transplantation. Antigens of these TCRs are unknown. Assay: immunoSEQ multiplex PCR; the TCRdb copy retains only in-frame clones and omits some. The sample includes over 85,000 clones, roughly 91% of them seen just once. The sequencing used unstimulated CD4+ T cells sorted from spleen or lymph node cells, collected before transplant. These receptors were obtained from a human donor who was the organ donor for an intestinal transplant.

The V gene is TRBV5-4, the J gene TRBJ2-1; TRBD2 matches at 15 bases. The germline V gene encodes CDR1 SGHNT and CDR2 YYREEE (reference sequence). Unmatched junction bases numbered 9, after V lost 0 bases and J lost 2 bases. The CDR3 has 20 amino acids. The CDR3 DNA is TGTGCCAGCAGCTTGGCCAAGGGACTAGCGGGGGGTCCCGCCTACAATGAGCAGTTCTTC. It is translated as CASSLAKGLAGGPAYNEQFF. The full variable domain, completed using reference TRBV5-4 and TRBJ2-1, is ETGVTQSPTHLIKTRGQQVTLRCSSQSGHNTVSWYQQALGQGPQFIFQYYREEENGRGNFPPRFSGLQFPNYSSELNVNALELDDSALYLCASSLAKGLAGGPAYNEQFFGPGTRLTVL.

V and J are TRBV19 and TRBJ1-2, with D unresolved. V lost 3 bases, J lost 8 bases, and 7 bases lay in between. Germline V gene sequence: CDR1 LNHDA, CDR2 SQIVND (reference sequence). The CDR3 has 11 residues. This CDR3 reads CASSIGSGYTF. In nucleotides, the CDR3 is TGTGCCAGTAGTATTGGCTCCGGCTACACCTTC.

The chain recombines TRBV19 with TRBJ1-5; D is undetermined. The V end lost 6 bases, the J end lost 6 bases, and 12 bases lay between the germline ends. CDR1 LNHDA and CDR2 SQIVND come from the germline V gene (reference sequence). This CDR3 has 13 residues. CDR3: CASRSRWVQPQHF. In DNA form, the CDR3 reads TGTGCCAGTAGATCCAGGTGGGTTCAGCCCCAGCATTTT. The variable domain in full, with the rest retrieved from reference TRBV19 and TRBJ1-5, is DGGITQSPKYLFRKEGQNVTLSCEQNLNHDAMYWYRQDPGQGLRLIYYSQIVNDFQKGDIAEGYSVSREKKESFPLTVTSAQKNPTAFYLCASRSRWVQPQHFGDGTRLSIL.

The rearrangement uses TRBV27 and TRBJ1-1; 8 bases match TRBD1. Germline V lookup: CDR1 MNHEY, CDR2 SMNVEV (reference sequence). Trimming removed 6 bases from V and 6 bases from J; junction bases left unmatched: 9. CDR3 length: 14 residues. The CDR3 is CASSLQGGWAEAFF. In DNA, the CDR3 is TGTGCCAGCAGCCTACAGGGGGGTTGGGCTGAAGCTTTCTTT.

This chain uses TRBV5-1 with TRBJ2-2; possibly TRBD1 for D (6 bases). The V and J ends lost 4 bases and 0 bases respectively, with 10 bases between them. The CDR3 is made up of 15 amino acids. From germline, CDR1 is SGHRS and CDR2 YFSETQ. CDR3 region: CASSPGQPNTGELFF. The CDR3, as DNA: TGCGCCAGCAGCCCGGGACAACCGAACACCGGGGAGCTGTTTTTT.

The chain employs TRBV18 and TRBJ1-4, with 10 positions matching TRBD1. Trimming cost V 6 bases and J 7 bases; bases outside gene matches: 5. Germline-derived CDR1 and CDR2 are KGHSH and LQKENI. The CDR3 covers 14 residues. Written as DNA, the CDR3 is TGTGCCAGCTCTACCGGGACAGGGGTTGAAAAACTGTTTTTT. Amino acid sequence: CASSTGTGVEKLFF.

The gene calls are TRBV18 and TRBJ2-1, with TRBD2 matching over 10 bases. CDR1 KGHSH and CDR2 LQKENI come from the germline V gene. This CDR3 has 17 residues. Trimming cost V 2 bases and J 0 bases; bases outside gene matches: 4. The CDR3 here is CASSPGLAASSYNEQFF. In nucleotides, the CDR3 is TGTGCCAGCTCACCAGGACTAGCGGCTAGCTCCTACAATGAGCAGTTCTTC.

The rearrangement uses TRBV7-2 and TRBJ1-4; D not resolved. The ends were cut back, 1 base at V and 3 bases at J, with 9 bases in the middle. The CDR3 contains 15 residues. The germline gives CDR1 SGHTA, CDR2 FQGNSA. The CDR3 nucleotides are TGTGCCAGCAGCTTAGTAACAGTCTCTAATGAAAAACTGTTTTTT. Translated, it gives CASSLVTVSNEKLFF.

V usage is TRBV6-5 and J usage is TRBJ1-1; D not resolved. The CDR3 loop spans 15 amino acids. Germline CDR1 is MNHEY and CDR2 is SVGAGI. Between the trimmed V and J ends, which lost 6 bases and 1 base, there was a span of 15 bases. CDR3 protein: CASRTLGTGNTEAFF. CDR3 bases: TGTGCCAGCAGGACCTTAGGCACGGGGAACACTGAAGCTTTCTTT.

The CDR3 loop reads CASSRHRDRVSAELFF. The CDR3 DNA sequence: TGTGCCAGCTCGCGACACCGGGACAGGGTTAGTGCGGAGCTGTTTTTT. The rearrangement joins TRBV18 to TRBJ2-2; TRBD1 matches at 9 bases. The germline CDR1 and CDR2 sequences are KGHSH and LQKENI. This CDR3 is built from 16 residues. The ends lost 6 bases at V and 10 bases at J; junction bases unmatched: 15.

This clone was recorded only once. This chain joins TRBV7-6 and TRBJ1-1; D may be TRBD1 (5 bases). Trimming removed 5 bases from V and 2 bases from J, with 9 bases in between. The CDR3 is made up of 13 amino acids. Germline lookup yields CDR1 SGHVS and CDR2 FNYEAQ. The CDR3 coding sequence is TGTGCCAGCAGCCCCGACAGCAACACTGAAGCTTTCTTT. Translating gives CASSPDSNTEAFF.

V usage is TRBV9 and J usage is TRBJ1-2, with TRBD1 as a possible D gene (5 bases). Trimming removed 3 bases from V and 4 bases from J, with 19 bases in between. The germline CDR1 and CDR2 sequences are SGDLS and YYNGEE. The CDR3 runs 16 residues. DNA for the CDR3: TGTGCCAGCAGCGCCGCGGGGGGTCCGGCAGGCTATGGCTACACCTTC. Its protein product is CASSAAGGPAGYGYTF.

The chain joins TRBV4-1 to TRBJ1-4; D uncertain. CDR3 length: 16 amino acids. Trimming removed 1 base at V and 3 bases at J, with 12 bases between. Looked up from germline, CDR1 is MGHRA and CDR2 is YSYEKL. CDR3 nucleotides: TGCGCCAGCAGCCAAGTTGGGAGTCGGGCTAATGAAAAACTGTTTTTT. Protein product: CASSQVGSRANEKLFF.

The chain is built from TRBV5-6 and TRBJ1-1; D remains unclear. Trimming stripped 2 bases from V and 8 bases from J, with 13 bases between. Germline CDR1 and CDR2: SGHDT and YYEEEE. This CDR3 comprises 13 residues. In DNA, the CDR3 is TGTGCCAGCAGCTTCCCCCCGGGAGGGGAAGCTTTCTTT. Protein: CASSFPPGGEAFF.

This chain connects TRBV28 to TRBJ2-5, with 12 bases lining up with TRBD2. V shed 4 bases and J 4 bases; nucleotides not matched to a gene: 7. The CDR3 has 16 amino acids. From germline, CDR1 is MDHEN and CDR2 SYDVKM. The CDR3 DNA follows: TGTGCCAGCAGTTCAGCTAGCGGGGGGGCGTCAGAGACCCAGTACTTC. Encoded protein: CASSSASGGASETQYF. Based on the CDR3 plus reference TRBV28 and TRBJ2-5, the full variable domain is DVKVTQSSRYLVKRTGEKVFLECVQDMDHENMFWYRQDPGLGLRLIYFSYDVKMKEKGDIPEGYSVSREKKERFSLILESASTNQTSMYLCASSSASGGASETQYFGPGTRLLVL.

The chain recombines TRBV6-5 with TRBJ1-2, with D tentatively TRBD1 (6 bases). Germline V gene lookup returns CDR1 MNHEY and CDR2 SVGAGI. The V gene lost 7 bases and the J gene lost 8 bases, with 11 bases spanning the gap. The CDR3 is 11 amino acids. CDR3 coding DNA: TGTGCCAGCACCAGGGGCTACGGCTACACCTTC. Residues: CASTRGYGYTF.

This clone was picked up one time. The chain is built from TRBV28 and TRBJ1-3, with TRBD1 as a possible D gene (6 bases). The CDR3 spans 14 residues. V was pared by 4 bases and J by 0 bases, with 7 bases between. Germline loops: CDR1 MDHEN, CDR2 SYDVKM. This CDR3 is CASSWDNSGNTIYF. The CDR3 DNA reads TGTGCCAGCAGTTGGGACAACTCTGGAAACACCATATATTTT. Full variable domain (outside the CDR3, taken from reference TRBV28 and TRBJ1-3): DVKVTQSSRYLVKRTGEKVFLECVQDMDHENMFWYRQDPGLGLRLIYFSYDVKMKEKGDIPEGYSVSREKKERFSLILESASTNQTSMYLCASSWDNSGNTIYFGEGSWLTVV.

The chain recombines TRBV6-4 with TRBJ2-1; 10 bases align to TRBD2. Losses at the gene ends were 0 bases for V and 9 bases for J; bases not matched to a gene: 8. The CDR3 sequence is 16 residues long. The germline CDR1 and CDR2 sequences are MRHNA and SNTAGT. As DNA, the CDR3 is TGTGCCAGCAGTGACTCTAAGCGGGGGGGCCAAGGTGAGCAGTTCTTC. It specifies CASSDSKRGGQGEQFF.